This TCR beta chain was found in a study of shared T cell receptors in the human thymus. Germline V lookup: CDR1 SQVTM, CDR2 ANQGSEA. This CDR3 has 16 residues. Trimming removed 2 bases from V and 6 bases from J; junction bases left unmatched: 9. Assay: immunoSEQ multiplex PCR; the TCRdb copy retains only in-frame clones and omits some. The repertoire holds some 660,000 clones, with 80% to 90% as singletons. A further study also used this sample, focusing on human thymus T cells. As that report states: Resections that were taken during corrective heart surgery supplied the thymus tissue. Thymic and blood repertoires seemed to show skewed V and J gene use.

The sequenced sample was thymocytes. The chain links TRBV29-1 to TRBJ2-1, with TRBD2 matching 11 bases. The receptor was isolated from a boy in the first two years of life with a congenital heart defect. The CDR3 sequence: CSVETTSGKTINEQFF. The CDR3 DNA sequence: TGCAGCGTTGAAACGACTAGCGGGAAAACTATCAATGAGCAGTTCTTC.